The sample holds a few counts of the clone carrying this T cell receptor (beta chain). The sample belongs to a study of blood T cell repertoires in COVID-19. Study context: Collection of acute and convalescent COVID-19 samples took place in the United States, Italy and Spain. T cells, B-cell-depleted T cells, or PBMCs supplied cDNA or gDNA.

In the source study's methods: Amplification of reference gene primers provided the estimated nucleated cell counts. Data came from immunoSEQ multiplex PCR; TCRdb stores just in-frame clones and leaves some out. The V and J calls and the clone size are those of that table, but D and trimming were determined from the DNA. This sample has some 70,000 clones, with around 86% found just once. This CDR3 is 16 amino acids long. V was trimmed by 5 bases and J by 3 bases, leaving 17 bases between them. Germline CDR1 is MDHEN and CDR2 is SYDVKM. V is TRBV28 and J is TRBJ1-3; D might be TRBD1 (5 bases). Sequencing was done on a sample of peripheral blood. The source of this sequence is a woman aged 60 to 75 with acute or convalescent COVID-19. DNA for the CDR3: TGTGCCAGCAGTCTAATAGGGGAAATCGATGGAAACACCATATATTTT. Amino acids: CASSLIGEIDGNTIYF.